This record covers a single TCR beta chain. Here immunoSEQ multiplex PCR was the method, and the copy in TCRdb shows in-frame clones only, minus some. The data show roughly 100,000 clones, 91% seen once. These data come from a study of blood T cell repertoires in COVID-19. The overall study: Sources were T cells, B-cell-depleted T cells, or PBMCs; the material itself was cDNA or gDNA.

The CDR3 consists of 15 residues. J lost 9 bases, V lost 6 bases, and 11 bases had no gene match. Germline V lookup: CDR1 SNHLY, CDR2 FYNNEI. The TCR comes from a man younger than 30 with acute or convalescent COVID-19. Sequenced: peripheral blood. This chain uses TRBV2 with TRBJ1-6; 7 bases are a match to TRBD1. The CDR3 coding sequence is TGTGCCAGCAGCGATCTGACAGGGAAGGGTTCACCCCTCCACTTT. Translation: CASSDLTGKGSPLHF.